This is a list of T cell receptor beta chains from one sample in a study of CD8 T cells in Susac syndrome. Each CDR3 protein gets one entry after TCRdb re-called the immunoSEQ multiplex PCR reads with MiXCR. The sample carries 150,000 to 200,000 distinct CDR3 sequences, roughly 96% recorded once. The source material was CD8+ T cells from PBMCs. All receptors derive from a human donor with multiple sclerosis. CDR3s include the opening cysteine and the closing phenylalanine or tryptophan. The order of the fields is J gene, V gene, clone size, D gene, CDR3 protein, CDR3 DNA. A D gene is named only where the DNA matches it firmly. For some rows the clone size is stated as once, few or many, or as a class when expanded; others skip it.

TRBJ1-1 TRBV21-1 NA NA CASSKAHVVTAAFF TGTGCCAGCAGCAAAGCGCACGTCGTTACGGCAGCTTTCTTT
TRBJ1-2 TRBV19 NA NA CASSADNYGYTF TGTGCCAGTAGTGCGGACAACTATGGCTACACCTTC
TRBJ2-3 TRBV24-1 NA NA CATSDSTLSADTQYF TGTGCCACCAGTGACTCCACCCTGTCGGCAGATACGCAGTATTTT
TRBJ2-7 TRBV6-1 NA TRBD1 CASRGDSLPTYEQYF TGTGCCAGCAGGGGGGACAGTCTCCCTACCTACGAGCAGTACTTC
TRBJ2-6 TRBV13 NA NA CASSLGVAGSSSGANVLTF TGTGCCAGCAGCTTAGGCGTCGCAGGGAGTAGCTCTGGGGCCAACGTCCTGACTTTC
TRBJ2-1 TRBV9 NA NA CASSVGSYSYNEQFF TGTGCCAGCAGCGTAGGCAGCTACTCCTACAATGAGCAGTTCTTC
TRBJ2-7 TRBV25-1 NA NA CASSDPGGYEQYF TGTGCCAGCAGTGATCCGGGCGGCTACGAGCAGTACTTC
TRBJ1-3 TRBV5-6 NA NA CASRTAAGTGNTIYF TGTGCCAGCAGGACCGCGGCGGGGACTGGAAACACCATATATTTT
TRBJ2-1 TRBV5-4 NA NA CANGVDSYNEQFF TGTGCCAACGGAGTGGATTCGTACAATGAGCAGTTCTTC
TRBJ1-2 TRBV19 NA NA CASRITGSYGYTF TGTGCCAGTAGGATTACAGGGTCCTATGGCTACACCTTC
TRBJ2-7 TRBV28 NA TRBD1 CASQLRQGSYEQYF TGTGCCAGCCAACTCAGACAGGGGAGTTACGAGCAGTACTTC
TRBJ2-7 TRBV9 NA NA CASSVGNGIYEQYF TGTGCCAGCAGCGTAGGGAACGGGATTTACGAGCAGTACTTC
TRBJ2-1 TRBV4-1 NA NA CASSSERNAYNEQFF TGCGCCAGCTCGAGCGAGCGGAATGCCTACAATGAGCAGTTCTTC
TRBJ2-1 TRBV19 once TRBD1 CASGQGQLGQFF TGTGCCAGTGGGCAGGGACAGCTTGGGCAGTTCTTC
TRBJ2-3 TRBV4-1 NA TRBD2 CASSRPGLAGATDTQYF TGCGCCAGCAGCCGCCCGGGACTAGCGGGAGCAACAGATACGCAGTATTTT
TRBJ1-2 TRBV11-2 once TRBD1 CASSPGTGEGYTF TGTGCCAGCAGCCCTGGAACAGGGGAAGGCTACACCTTC
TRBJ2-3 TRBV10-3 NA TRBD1 CATTTGGMVRTQYF TGTGCCACCACCACAGGGGGAATGGTTAGGACGCAGTATTTT
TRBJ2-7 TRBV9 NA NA CASSPPGLTREQYF TGTGCCAGCAGCCCACCGGGACTCACGAGGGAGCAGTACTTC
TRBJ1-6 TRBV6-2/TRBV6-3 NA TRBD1 CASSYPGQGFINSPLHF TGTGCCAGCAGTTACCCGGGACAGGGGTTCATCAATTCACCCCTCCACTTT
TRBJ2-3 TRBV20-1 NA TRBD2 CSARGTSVSTDTQYF TGCAGTGCTAGAGGGACTAGCGTCAGCACAGATACGCAGTATTTT
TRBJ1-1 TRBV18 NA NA CASSRKRSTEAFF TGTGCCAGCTCACGTAAACGGAGCACTGAAGCTTTCTTT
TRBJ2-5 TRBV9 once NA CASSHTELDFQETQYF TGTGCCAGCAGCCACACTGAATTGGATTTCCAAGAGACCCAGTACTTC